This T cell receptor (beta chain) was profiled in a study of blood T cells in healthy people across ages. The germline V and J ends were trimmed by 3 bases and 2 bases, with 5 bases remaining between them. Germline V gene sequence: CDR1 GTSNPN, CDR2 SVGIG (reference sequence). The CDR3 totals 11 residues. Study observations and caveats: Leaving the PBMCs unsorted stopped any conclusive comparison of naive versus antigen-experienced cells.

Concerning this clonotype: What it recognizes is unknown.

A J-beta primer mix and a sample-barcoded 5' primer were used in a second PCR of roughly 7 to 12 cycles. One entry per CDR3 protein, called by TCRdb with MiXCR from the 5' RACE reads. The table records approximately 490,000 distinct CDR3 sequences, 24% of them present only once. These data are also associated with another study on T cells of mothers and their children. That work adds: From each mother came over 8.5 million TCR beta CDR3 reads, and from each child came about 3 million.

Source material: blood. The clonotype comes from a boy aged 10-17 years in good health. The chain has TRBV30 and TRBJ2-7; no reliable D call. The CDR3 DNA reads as TGTGCCTGGAGCCAGACCTACGAGCAGTACTTC. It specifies CAWSQTYEQYF. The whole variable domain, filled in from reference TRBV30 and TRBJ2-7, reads SQTIHQWPATLVQPVGSPLSLECTVEGTSNPNLYWYRQAAGRGLQLLFYSVGIGQISSEVPQNLSASRPQDRQFILSSKKLLLSDSGFYLCAWSQTYEQYFGPGTRLTVT.